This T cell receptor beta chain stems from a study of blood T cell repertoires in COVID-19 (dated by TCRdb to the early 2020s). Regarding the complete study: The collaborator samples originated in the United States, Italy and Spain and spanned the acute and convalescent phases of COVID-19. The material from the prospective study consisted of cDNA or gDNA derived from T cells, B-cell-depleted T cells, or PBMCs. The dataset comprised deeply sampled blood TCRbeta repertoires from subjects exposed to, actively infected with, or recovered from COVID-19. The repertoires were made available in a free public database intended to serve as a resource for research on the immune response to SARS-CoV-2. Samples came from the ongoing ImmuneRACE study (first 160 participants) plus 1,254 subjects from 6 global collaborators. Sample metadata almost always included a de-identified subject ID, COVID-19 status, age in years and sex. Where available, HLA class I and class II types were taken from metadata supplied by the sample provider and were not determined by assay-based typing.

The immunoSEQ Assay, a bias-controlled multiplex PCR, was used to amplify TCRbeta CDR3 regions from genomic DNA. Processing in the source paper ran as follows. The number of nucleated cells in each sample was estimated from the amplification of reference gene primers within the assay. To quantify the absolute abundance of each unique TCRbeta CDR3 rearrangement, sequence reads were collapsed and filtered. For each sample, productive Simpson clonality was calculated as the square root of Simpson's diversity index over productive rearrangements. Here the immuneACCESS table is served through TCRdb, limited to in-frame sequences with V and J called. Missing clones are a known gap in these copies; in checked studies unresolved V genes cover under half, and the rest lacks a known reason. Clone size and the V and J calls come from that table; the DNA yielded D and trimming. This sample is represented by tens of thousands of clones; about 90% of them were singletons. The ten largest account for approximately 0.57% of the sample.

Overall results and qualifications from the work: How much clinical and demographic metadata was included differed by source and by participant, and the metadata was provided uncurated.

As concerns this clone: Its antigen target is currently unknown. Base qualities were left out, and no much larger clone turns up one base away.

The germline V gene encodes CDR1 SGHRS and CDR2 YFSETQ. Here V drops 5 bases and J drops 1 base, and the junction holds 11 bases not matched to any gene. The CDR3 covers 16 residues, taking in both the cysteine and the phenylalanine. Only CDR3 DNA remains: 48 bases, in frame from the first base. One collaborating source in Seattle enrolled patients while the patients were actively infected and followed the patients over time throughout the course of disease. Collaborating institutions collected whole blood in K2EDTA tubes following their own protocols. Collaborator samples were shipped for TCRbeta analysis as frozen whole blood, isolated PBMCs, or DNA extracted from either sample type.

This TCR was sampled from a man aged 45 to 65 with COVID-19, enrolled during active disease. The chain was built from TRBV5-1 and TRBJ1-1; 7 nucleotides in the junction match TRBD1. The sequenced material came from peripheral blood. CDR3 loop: CASRQTQGNGNTEAFF. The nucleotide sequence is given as TGCGCCAGCAGGCAAACACAGGGGAATGGGAACACTGAAGCTTTCTTT.